These T cell receptor beta chains were read from a single sample in a study of blood T cell repertoires in COVID-19. TCRdb's table, derived via immunoSEQ multiplex PCR, lists solely in-frame clones and lacks some. The sample carries approximately 440,000 clones, approximately 86% recorded once. Sequenced material: PBMCs or T cells enriched from blood (not recorded which). The receptors stem from a woman aged 18-30 years who had recovered from COVID-19. Each CDR3 is given with its conserved first and last residue. The order of the fields is D gene, J gene, V gene, clone size, CDR3 protein, CDR3 DNA. D genes are given only for firm matches. The size of a clone is reported for some rows only, either as once, few or many, or as a class for expanded clones.

NA | TRBJ1-1 | TRBV19 | NA | CASSPEGGEAFF | TGTGCCAGTAGTCCGGAGGGTGGTGAAGCTTTCTTT
TRBD2 | TRBJ2-5 | TRBV5-4 | NA | CASSSPGGETQYF | TGTGCCAGCAGCTCCCCCGGGGGGGAGACCCAGTACTTC
TRBD2 | TRBJ2-1 | TRBV30 | NA | CAWSAGLFGGNEQFF | TGTGCCTGGAGTGCGGGACTATTTGGGGGCAATGAGCAGTTCTTC
TRBD1 | TRBJ1-1 | TRBV19 | NA | CASSLGDRSRDTEAFF | TGTGCCAGTAGTCTGGGGGACAGATCGAGGGACACTGAAGCTTTCTTT
NA | TRBJ1-2 | TRBV5-4 | once | CASSATDKANGYTF | TGTGCCAGCAGCGCGACCGACAAGGCCAACGGCTACACCTTC
NA | TRBJ1-2 | TRBV2 | once | CASSEGRGVGGYTF | TGTGCCAGCAGTGAAGGCAGGGGTGTGGGAGGCTACACCTTC
TRBD1 | TRBJ2-3 | TRBV27 | NA | CASRLYGTGGSDTQYF | TGTGCCAGCAGATTATACGGGACAGGGGGATCCGATACGCAGTATTTT
TRBD1 | TRBJ1-5 | TRBV6-5 | once | CASSYGQANQPQHF | TGTGCCAGCAGTTATGGACAGGCCAATCAGCCCCAGCATTTT
TRBD1 | TRBJ1-1 | TRBV7-6 | NA | CASSRSGTGQAFF | TGTGCCAGCAGCCGTTCAGGGACAGGGCAGGCTTTCTTT
TRBD1 | TRBJ1-2 | TRBV6-1 | NA | CASSELMGQGTGYTF | TGTGCCAGCAGTGAATTGATGGGACAGGGGACAGGCTACACCTTC
TRBD2 | TRBJ2-3 | TRBV5-1 | once | CASSFARTSGGADTQYF | TGCGCCAGCAGCTTCGCCCGGACTAGCGGGGGGGCGGATACGCAGTATTTT
NA | TRBJ2-5 | TRBV27 | NA | CASSPQYQETQYF | TGTGCCAGCAGTCCCCAGTACCAAGAGACCCAGTACTTC
TRBD1 | TRBJ1-1 | TRBV2 | NA | CASRLQGIDTEAFF | TGTGCCAGCAGACTACAGGGGATCGACACTGAAGCTTTCTTT
NA | TRBJ2-7 | TRBV19 | NA | CASSMMREADEQYF | TGTGCCAGTAGTATGATGAGGGAAGCGGACGAGCAGTACTTC